These T cell receptor beta chains were read from a single sample in a study of T cells in Graves' hyperthyroidism and ophthalmopathy. TCRdb reanalysed the multiplex PCR reads using MiXCR and keeps one entry per CDR3 protein. The sample records a few hundred thousand distinct CDR3 sequences, approximately 15% being singletons. The sample taken for sequencing was blood. Receptors originate from a woman aged 18-29 years with Graves' hyperthyroidism that later progressed to Graves' ophthalmopathy. CDR3s include the opening cysteine and the closing phenylalanine or tryptophan. Each record gives: J gene, V gene, clone size, D gene, CDR3 protein, CDR3 DNA. A D gene is named only where the DNA matches it firmly. The size field is filled for only some rows; it gives once, few, many or a size class.

J: TRBJ2-2
V: TRBV18
size: many
D: -
CDR3: CASSPPGELFF
DNA: TGTGCCAGCTCACCACCCGGGGAGCTGTTTTTT

J: TRBJ2-1
V: TRBV20-1
size: few
D: -
CDR3: CSARAPQSLLGEQFF
DNA: TGCAGTGCTAGAGCCCCCCAGTCATTACTAGGCGAGCAGTTCTTC

J: TRBJ2-7
V: TRBV13
size: many
D: -
CDR3: CASSLGLISYEQYF
DNA: TGTGCCAGCAGCTTAGGACTAATCTCCTACGAGCAGTACTTC

J: TRBJ2-3
V: TRBV28
size: many
D: TRBD2
CDR3: CASSLGASGSTDTQYF
DNA: TGTGCCAGCAGTTTAGGGGCTAGCGGGAGCACAGATACGCAGTATTTT

J: TRBJ2-7
V: TRBV27
size: many
D: -
CDR3: CASSLAAGTVSYEQYF
DNA: TGTGCCAGCAGTTTAGCAGCCGGGACGGTCTCCTACGAGCAGTACTTC

J: TRBJ2-1
V: TRBV7-2
size: many
D: -
CDR3: CASSLGNGTSRACEQFF
DNA: TGTGCCAGCAGCTTAGGGAACGGGACCTCACGGGCATGTGAGCAGTTCTTC

J: TRBJ1-4
V: TRBV4-2
size: few
D: TRBD1
CDR3: CASSLQGSNEKLFF
DNA: TGTGCCAGCAGCCTACAGGGGAGTAATGAAAAACTGTTTTTT

J: TRBJ2-5
V: TRBV5-1
size: many
D: TRBD2
CDR3: CASSSARIAGDGETQYF
DNA: TGCGCCAGCAGCTCTGCGAGGATAGCGGGAGATGGAGAGACCCAGTACTTC

J: TRBJ2-7
V: TRBV30
size: many
D: TRBD1
CDR3: CAWSRDRDEQYF
DNA: TGTGCCTGGAGTCGGGACAGGGACGAGCAGTACTTC

J: TRBJ2-3
V: TRBV15
size: few
D: -
CDR3: CATSTSRRSTDTQYF
DNA: TGTGCCACCAGCACTAGTCGGCGCAGCACAGATACGCAGTATTTT

J: TRBJ2-1
V: TRBV6-1
size: few
D: -
CDR3: CASRRGREIYNEQFF
DNA: TGTGCCAGCCGCCGGGGGCGGGAGATTTACAATGAGCAGTTCTTC

J: TRBJ2-7
V: TRBV20-1
size: many
D: TRBD1
CDR3: CSGAGTAVFSYEQYF
DNA: TGCAGTGGAGCCGGGACAGCTGTCTTCTCCTACGAGCAGTACTTC

J: TRBJ2-2
V: TRBV27
size: few
D: -
CDR3: CASSRNGPIYHGELFF
DNA: TGTGCCAGCAGCCGAAACGGACCGATCTATCACGGGGAGCTGTTTTTT

J: TRBJ1-1
V: TRBV18
size: many
D: -
CDR3: CASSPIAGQMNTEAFF
DNA: TGTGCCAGCTCACCCATTGCCGGACAGATGAACACTGAAGCTTTCTTT

J: TRBJ2-7
V: TRBV20-1
size: many
D: TRBD1
CDR3: CSAMSRDRGLLGGEQYF
DNA: TGCAGTGCCATGTCCCGGGACAGGGGGCTCCTGGGGGGGGAGCAGTACTTC

J: TRBJ2-1
V: TRBV7-2
size: -
D: -
CDR3: CASRPPHEQFF
DNA: TGTGCCAGCAGACCCCCCCATGAGCAGTTCTTC

J: TRBJ2-7
V: TRBV11-2
size: many
D: TRBD2
CDR3: CASSLDRTSGNTYEQYF
DNA: TGTGCCAGCAGCTTAGATAGGACTAGCGGGAACACCTACGAGCAGTACTTC

J: TRBJ2-7
V: TRBV27
size: many
D: -
CDR3: CASSFRLADDKTYEQYF
DNA: TGTGCCAGCAGTTTCCGCCTGGCCGATGACAAAACCTACGAGCAGTACTTC

J: TRBJ2-2
V: TRBV7-9
size: few
D: TRBD1
CDR3: CASSPRGDRESGELFF
DNA: TGTGCCAGCAGCCCAAGGGGAGACAGGGAGTCCGGGGAGCTGTTTTTT

J: TRBJ2-3
V: TRBV10-2
size: -
D: -
CDR3: CASRPLTERRTDTQYF
DNA: TGCGCCAGCAGGCCGCTAACGGAGAGGCGCACAGATACGCAGTATTTT

J: TRBJ2-2
V: TRBV7-9
size: many
D: -
CDR3: CASSDSNRVPGELFF
DNA: TGTGCCAGCAGCGACTCAAACAGGGTCCCCGGGGAGCTGTTTTTT

J: TRBJ2-1
V: TRBV27
size: many
D: TRBD2
CDR3: CASSLGPGGDNEQFF
DNA: TGTGCCAGCAGTTTAGGCCCGGGAGGGGACAATGAGCAGTTCTTC

J: TRBJ2-1
V: TRBV28
size: many
D: TRBD2
CDR3: CASRRRGLAFDNEQFF
DNA: TGTGCCAGCAGAAGAAGGGGACTAGCTTTCGACAATGAGCAGTTCTTC

J: TRBJ1-1
V: TRBV2
size: many
D: -
CDR3: CASSEGGAGTEAFF
DNA: TGTGCCAGCAGTGAAGGGGGCGCAGGCACTGAAGCTTTCTTT

J: TRBJ2-5
V: TRBV5-1
size: many
D: TRBD1
CDR3: CASGRTGETQYF
DNA: TGCGCCAGCGGCCGGACAGGAGAGACCCAGTACTTC

J: TRBJ1-6
V: TRBV12-3/TRBV12-4
size: many
D: -
CDR3: CASSLDGGNTNSPLHF
DNA: TGTGCCAGCAGCTTAGACGGGGGAAATACGAACTCACCCCTCCACTTT

J: TRBJ2-7
V: TRBV28
size: many
D: -
CDR3: CASRRNRVFGYEQYF
DNA: TGTGCCAGCAGGCGTAACAGGGTTTTTGGCTACGAGCAGTACTTC

J: TRBJ1-2
V: TRBV2
size: -
D: -
CDR3: CASSSSGVGGYTF
DNA: TGTGCCAGCAGTTCGTCAGGGGTCGGGGGCTACACCTTC

J: TRBJ2-2
V: TRBV3-2
size: -
D: -
CDR3: CASSQDRGGSANTGELFF
DNA: TGTGCCAGCAGCCAAGATAGAGGGGGGTCGGCGAACACCGGGGAGCTGTTTTTT

J: TRBJ2-5
V: TRBV7-2
size: few
D: -
CDR3: CASSLQRGRGTQYF
DNA: TGTGCCAGCAGCTTACAAAGGGGGCGGGGGACCCAGTACTTC

J: TRBJ1-5
V: TRBV7-9
size: few
D: TRBD1
CDR3: CASSRGTDSNQPQHF
DNA: TGTGCCAGCAGCCGTGGGACAGATAGCAATCAGCCCCAGCATTTT

J: TRBJ2-7
V: TRBV6-2/TRBV6-3
size: many
D: -
CDR3: CASSYTDRYYEQYF
DNA: TGTGCCAGCAGTTATACGGATCGATACTACGAGCAGTACTTC

J: TRBJ2-7
V: TRBV30
size: many
D: -
CDR3: CAWSGRDYEQYF
DNA: TGTGCCTGGAGCGGACGAGACTACGAGCAGTACTTC

J: TRBJ1-6
V: TRBV18
size: many
D: -
CDR3: CASSPGQYNSPLHF
DNA: TGTGCCAGCTCACCCGGACAATATAATTCACCCCTCCACTTT

J: TRBJ2-6
V: TRBV10-3
size: many
D: -
CDR3: CAISESGHFSGANVLTF
DNA: TGTGCCATCAGTGAGTCTGGACACTTCTCTGGGGCCAACGTCCTGACTTTC

J: TRBJ2-1
V: TRBV6-2/TRBV6-3
size: many
D: -
CDR3: CASRTTDVRRRLSYNEQFF
DNA: TGTGCCAGCAGAACAACTGATGTTCGACGCCGCCTGTCTTACAATGAGCAGTTCTTC

J: TRBJ2-1
V: TRBV19
size: -
D: TRBD2
CDR3: CASSWTSGDNEQFF
DNA: TGTGCCAGTAGTTGGACTAGCGGGGATAATGAGCAGTTCTTC

J: TRBJ2-7
V: TRBV29-1
size: many
D: TRBD2
CDR3: CSAGGLAGGPEQYF
DNA: TGCAGCGCCGGCGGGCTAGCGGGAGGGCCCGAGCAGTACTTC

J: TRBJ2-7
V: TRBV30
size: many
D: TRBD1
CDR3: CAWSRRRDREDEQYF
DNA: TGTGCCTGGAGTCGCCGTCGGGACAGGGAGGACGAGCAGTACTTC

J: TRBJ2-3
V: TRBV20-1
size: few
D: -
CDR3: CSARVASDTDTQYF
DNA: TGCAGTGCTAGAGTGGCAAGTGACACAGATACGCAGTATTTT

J: TRBJ2-4
V: TRBV2
size: few
D: -
CDR3: CASSVQGGWEYF
DNA: TGTGCCAGCAGTGTCCAGGGCGGGTGGGAGTACTTC

J: TRBJ2-5
V: TRBV20-1
size: -
D: -
CDR3: CSAHPGPPQETQYF
DNA: TGCAGTGCTCATCCGGGACCACCTCAAGAGACCCAGTACTTC

J: TRBJ2-7
V: TRBV4-3
size: -
D: TRBD2
CDR3: CASSQESEAGGSYEQYF
DNA: TGCGCCAGCAGCCAAGAGTCGGAAGCGGGAGGGTCCTACGAGCAGTACTTC